This T cell receptor (beta chain) was documented in a study of shared clonotypes between healthy human individuals. Study findings and constraints: Across a handful of donors, naive CD4 shared 4.5% to 6%, naive CD8 more than 3%, memory CD4 more than 2%, memory CD8 approximately 0.4%. Generally, naive subsets came out with larger estimated richness than memory subsets.

The naive CD8 subset, CD45RO-negative cells positively selected for CCR7, excluded terminally differentiated effector memory CD45RA+ cells. Worth noting for this clone: As yet, its antigen is unknown.

The repertoire was sequenced with immunoSEQ multiplex PCR; TCRdb's copy has only in-frame clones and lacks some. The profile shows millions of clones, approximately 94% of them singletons. This CDR3 has 14 amino acids. V shed 0 bases and J shed 2 bases, with 6 bases lying between them. The V gene's germline CDR1 is PRHDT and CDR2 FYEKMQ (reference sequence). The rearrangement links TRBV13 to TRBJ2-3; unclear D gene. Material: naive CD8+ T cells from PBMCs. The clonotype originates from a man younger than 35 in good health. Some clones in this sample may be carry-over from other donors' samples. CDR3: CASSLGLLTDTQYF. The CDR3, as DNA: TGTGCCAGCAGCTTAGGGTTACTCACAGATACGCAGTATTTT.